This T cell receptor (beta chain) comes out of a study of cytomegalovirus exposure and HLA in healthy donors. General observations from the study: Some V segments could not be told apart, so they were left out, TRBV6-2 and TRBV6-3 among them. A reported reduction in N-insertions relative to the approximately 690-donor mean was seen in an Asian-associated ancestry cluster in a later analysis.

The PCR contained 60 Vbeta and 13 Jbeta primers. Using immunoSEQ multiplex PCR, the repertoire was profiled, and TCRdb retains in-frame clones only, with some absent. The profile shows around 120,000 clones, 80% to 90% of them singletons. Regarding this clone: Its antigen is not identified.

In germline, CDR1 is LNHDA, CDR2 SQIVND (reference sequence). The CDR3 runs to 14 residues. The V and J ends lost 7 bases and 4 bases respectively, with 16 bases between them. The V and J genes are TRBV19 and TRBJ1-1; D perhaps matches TRBD1 (5 bases). Sequencing used PBMCs. This receptor was obtained from a man aged 50 to 59 in good health and CMV-seronegative. The CDR3 DNA follows: TGTGCCAGTACCGAATACCAGGGTCCCACTGAAGCTTTCTTT. It specifies CASTEYQGPTEAFF.